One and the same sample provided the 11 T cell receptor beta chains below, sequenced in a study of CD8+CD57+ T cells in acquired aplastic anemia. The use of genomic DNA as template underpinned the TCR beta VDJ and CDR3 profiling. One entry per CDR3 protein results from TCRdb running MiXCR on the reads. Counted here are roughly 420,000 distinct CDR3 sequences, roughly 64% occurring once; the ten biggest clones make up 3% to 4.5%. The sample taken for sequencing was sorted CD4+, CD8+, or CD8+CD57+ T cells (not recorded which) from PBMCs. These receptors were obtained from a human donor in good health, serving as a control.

CDR3 sequence: CASSHTGGQSYEQYF. In DNA, the CDR3 is TGTGCCAGTAGTCACACAGGGGGTCAGTCCTACGAGCAGTACTTC. The V call is TRBV11-3, the J call TRBJ2-7; 8 bases agree with TRBD1. Unmatched junction bases numbered 11, after V lost 9 bases and J lost 1 base. The CDR3 is made up of 15 amino acids. Germline values: CDR1 SGHNT, CDR2 YENEEA. Full variable domain (outside the CDR3, taken from reference TRBV11-3 and TRBJ2-7): EAGVVQSPRYKIIEKKQPVAFWCNPISGHNTLYWYLQNLGQGPELLIRYENEEAVDDSQLPKDRFSAERLKGVDSTLKIQPAELGDSAVYLCASSHTGGQSYEQYFGPGTRLTVT.

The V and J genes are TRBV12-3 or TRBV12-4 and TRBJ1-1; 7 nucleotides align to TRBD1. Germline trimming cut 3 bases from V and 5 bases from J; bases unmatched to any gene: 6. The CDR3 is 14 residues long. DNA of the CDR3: TGTGCCAGCAGTTTGGGGACAGCGGGGACTGAAGCTTTCTTT. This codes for CASSLGTAGTEAFF.

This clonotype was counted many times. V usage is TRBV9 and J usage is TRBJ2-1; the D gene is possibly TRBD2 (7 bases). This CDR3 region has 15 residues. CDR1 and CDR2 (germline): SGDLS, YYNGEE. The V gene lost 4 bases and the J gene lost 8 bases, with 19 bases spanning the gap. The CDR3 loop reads CASSPQVRGGDEQFF. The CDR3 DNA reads TGTGCCAGCAGCCCCCAGGTGAGGGGGGGCGATGAGCAGTTCTTC.

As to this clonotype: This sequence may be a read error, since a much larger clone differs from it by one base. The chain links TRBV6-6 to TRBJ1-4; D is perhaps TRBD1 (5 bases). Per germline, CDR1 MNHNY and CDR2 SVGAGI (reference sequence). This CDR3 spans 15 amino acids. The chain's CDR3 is CAGSYGGGKEEKLFF. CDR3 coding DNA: TGTGCCGGCAGTTACGGGGGGGGTAAGGAGGAAAAACTGTTTTTT.

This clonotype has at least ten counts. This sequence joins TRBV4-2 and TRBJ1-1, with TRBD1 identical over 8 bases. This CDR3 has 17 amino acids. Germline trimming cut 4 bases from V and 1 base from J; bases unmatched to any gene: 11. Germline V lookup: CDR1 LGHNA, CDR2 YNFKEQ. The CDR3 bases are TGTGCCAGCAGCCCCGGACAGGGAAGGTCTCGGAACACTGAAGCTTTCTTT. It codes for CASSPGQGRSRNTEAFF.

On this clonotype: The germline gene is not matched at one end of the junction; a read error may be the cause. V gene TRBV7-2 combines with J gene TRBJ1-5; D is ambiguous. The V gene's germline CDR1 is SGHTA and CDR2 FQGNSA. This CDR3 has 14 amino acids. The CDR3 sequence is CASSLHLAVETQYF. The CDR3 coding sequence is TGTGCCAGCAGCTTACATCTAGCTGTTGAGACCCAGTACTTT.

The CDR3 reads CSAAFHDTTYTF. As DNA, the CDR3 is TGCAGTGCTGCTTTCCATGACACTACGTACACCTTC. The chain employs TRBV20-1 and TRBJ1-2; D ambiguous. The CDR3 has 12 amino acids. In germline, CDR1 is DFQATT, CDR2 SNEGSKA (reference sequence). Deletions cut 5 bases from V and 11 bases from J, with 18 bases between.

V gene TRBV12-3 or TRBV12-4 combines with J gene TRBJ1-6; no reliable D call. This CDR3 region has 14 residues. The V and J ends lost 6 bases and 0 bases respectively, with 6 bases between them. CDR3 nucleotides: TGTGCCAGCAGCCGGGACTCCTATAATTCACCCCTCCACTTT. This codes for CASSRDSYNSPLHF.

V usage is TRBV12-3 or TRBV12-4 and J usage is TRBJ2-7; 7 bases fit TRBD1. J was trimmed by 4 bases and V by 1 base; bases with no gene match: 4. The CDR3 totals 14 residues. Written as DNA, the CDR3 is TGTGCCAGCAGTTTAGAGACAGGGAAATACGAGCAGTACTTC. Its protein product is CASSLETGKYEQYF.

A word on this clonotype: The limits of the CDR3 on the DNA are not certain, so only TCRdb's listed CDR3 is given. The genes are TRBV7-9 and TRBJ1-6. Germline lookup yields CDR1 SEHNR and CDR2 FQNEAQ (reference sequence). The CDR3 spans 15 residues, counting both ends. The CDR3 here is CASSQGTDSPLHFHF.

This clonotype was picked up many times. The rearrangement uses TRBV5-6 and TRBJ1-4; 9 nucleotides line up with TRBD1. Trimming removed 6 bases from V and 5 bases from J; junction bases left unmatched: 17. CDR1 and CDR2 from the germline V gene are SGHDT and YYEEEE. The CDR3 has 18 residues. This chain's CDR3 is CASNRAGTGKDGNEKLFF. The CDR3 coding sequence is TGTGCCAGCAACCGGGCCGGGACAGGGAAGGATGGGAATGAAAAACTGTTTTTT.